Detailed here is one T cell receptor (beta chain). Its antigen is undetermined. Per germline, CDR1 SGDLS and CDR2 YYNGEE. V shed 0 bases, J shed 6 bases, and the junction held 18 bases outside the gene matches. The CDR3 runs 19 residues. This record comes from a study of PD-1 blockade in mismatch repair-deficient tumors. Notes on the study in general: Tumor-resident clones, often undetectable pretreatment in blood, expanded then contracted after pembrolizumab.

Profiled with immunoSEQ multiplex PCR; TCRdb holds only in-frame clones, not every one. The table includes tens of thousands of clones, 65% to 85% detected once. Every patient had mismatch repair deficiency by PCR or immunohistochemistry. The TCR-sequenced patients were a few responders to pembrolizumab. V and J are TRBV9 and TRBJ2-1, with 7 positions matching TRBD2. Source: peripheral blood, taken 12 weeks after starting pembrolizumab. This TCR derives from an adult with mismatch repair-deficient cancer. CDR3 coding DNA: TGTGCCAGCAGCGTAGCTACTACGGGAGGAGACCCCAGAGGCAATGAGCAGTTCTTC. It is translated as CASSVATTGGDPRGNEQFF.